This TCR beta chain originates from a study of T cells in Graves' hyperthyroidism and ophthalmopathy. Study-wide results and caveats: Most thyroid clonotypes expanded above 0.001 appeared in blood too. Researchers report that a 13 V-J model separated ophthalmopathy from stable hyperthyroidism.

This clonotype was detected ten times or more. Antigen unknown. This CDR3 contains 14 residues. The germline gives CDR1 DFQATT, CDR2 SNEGSKA (reference sequence). Germline trimming cut 3 bases from V and 4 bases from J; bases unmatched to any gene: 5. RNA transcripts yielded amplified TCR beta CDR3 regions. In the first-round RT-PCR of the TCR CDR3, the HTBI primer set was used. TCRdb called the multiplex PCR reads again in MiXCR, with one record for every CDR3 protein. Of around 420,000 distinct CDR3 sequences detected, 15% to 19% appear once; the ten largest clones hold over 12%. The source is a woman aged 18-29 years with Graves' hyperthyroidism. Sequenced input: blood. The chain employs TRBV20-1 and TRBJ2-1; the match to TRBD1 covers 8 bases. DNA for the CDR3: TGCAGTGCTAGTTTCGGACAGGGTTACAATGAGCAGTTCTTC. Encoded protein: CSASFGQGYNEQFF.